This TCR beta chain came from a study of T-cell memory formation after mild COVID-19. Study in general: In these data, TCR clusters were largely donor specific.

TCRdb re-analysed the 5' RACE reads in MiXCR, keeping a single row per CDR3 protein. The data contain about 320,000 distinct CDR3 sequences, 13% to 15% of them singletons. The CDR3 sequence is 14 residues long. V lost 4 bases, J lost 1 base, and 11 bases lay in between. Germline values: CDR1 SGHRS, CDR2 YFSETQ. The receptor was isolated from a man between 18 and 29 years old who had mild COVID-19 (a few samples of this study predate the infection). Cell type and time point are not known. Sequenced: PBMCs or a T cell subset sorted from them (not recorded which). V usage is TRBV5-1 and J usage is TRBJ1-1; D unresolved. The DNA for the CDR3 is TGCGCCAGCAGCCCACAAGCATCGAACACTGAAGCTTTCTTT. The encoded protein is CASSPQASNTEAFF.